A selection of T cell receptor beta chains follows, all from one sample in a study of control samples from healthy donors and cancer patients. Sequenced by immunoSEQ multiplex PCR; TCRdb stores in-frame clones only, minus some. The table includes about 160,000 clones, around nine tenths detected once. Sequencing was performed on blood. These receptors came from a young man in good health. Both conserved end residues are part of each CDR3. D genes are given only for firm matches. Rows give clone size only sometimes, using once, few, many, or a class for an expanded clone.

V,J,size,D,CDR3,DNA
TRBV7-9,TRBJ2-7,.,.,CASSLGAPYPLYEQYF,TGTGCCAGCAGCTTAGGGGCGCCCTACCCCCTCTACGAGCAGTACTTC
TRBV11-3,TRBJ2-2,.,TRBD2,CASSSRGPSGGYYTGELFF,TGTGCCAGCAGCTCCAGAGGGCCTAGCGGGGGGTACTACACCGGGGAGCTGTTTTTT
TRBV9,TRBJ1-2,.,.,CASSVAPEANYGYTF,TGTGCCAGCAGCGTAGCACCAGAAGCTAACTATGGCTACACCTTC
TRBV9,TRBJ2-2,.,.,CASSFREWHTGELFF,TGTGCCAGCAGCTTTCGGGAGTGGCACACCGGGGAGCTGTTTTTT
TRBV6-2/TRBV6-3,TRBJ1-2,.,.,CASSYSRNYGYTF,TGTGCCAGCAGTTACTCAAGGAACTATGGCTACACCTTC
TRBV2,TRBJ1-4,once,.,CASNDQKEKLFF,TGTGCCAGCAACGACCAGAAAGAAAAACTGTTTTTT
TRBV5-8,TRBJ1-3,.,.,CASSGYSGNTIYF,TGTGCCAGCAGTGGGTACTCTGGAAACACCATATATTTT
TRBV5-4,TRBJ2-6,.,.,CASSLAGLRSGANVLTF,TGTGCCAGCAGCTTGGCCGGGCTGCGCTCTGGGGCCAACGTCCTGACTTTC
TRBV10-1,TRBJ1-5,.,.,CASSVWKQGNQPQHF,TGCGCCAGCAGTGTCTGGAAACAGGGCAATCAGCCCCAGCATTTT
TRBV9,TRBJ1-5,once,TRBD1,CASSFTGQPKEPQHF,TGTGCCAGCAGCTTCACGGGACAGCCCAAGGAGCCCCAGCATTTT
TRBV9,TRBJ2-1,.,TRBD1,CASSVEGTGGHEQFF,TGTGCCAGCAGCGTAGAAGGGACAGGGGGACATGAGCAGTTCTTC
TRBV3-1/TRBV3-2,TRBJ1-6,.,TRBD1,CASSKSGQGYNSPLHF,TGTGCCAGCAGTAAGTCGGGACAGGGCTATAATTCACCCCTCCACTTT
TRBV18,TRBJ1-1,.,.,CASSPPMAYSPKAFF,TGTGCCAGCTCACCACCGATGGCTTACAGCCCAAAAGCTTTCTTT
TRBV28,TRBJ1-4,.,.,CASSSSTVNNEKLFF,.
TRBV28,TRBJ1-5,.,TRBD1,CASSSRGGAQPQHF,TGTGCCAGCAGTTCCAGGGGGGGCGCCCAGCCCCAGCATTTT
TRBV5-1,TRBJ2-5,.,TRBD2,CASSAGLGEETQYF,TGCGCCAGCAGCGCCGGACTAGGGGAAGAGACCCAGTACTTC
TRBV14,TRBJ2-1,once,TRBD2,CASSPPSGRSNEQFF,TGTGCCAGCAGCCCCCCTAGCGGGAGAAGCAATGAGCAGTTCTTC
TRBV12-3/TRBV12-4,TRBJ1-1,.,TRBD1,CAIRSEGAAEAFF,TGTGCCATCCGTTCGGAGGGGGCGGCTGAAGCTTTCTTT
TRBV6-5,TRBJ2-2,.,TRBD2,CASRQRVAGAGELFF,TGTGCCAGCAGGCAGCGTGTGGCGGGAGCCGGGGAGCTGTTTTTT
TRBV4-3,TRBJ2-3,.,.,CASSQDLVLSTDTQYF,TGCGCCAGCAGCCAAGACCTCGTTTTGAGCACAGATACGCAGTATTTT
TRBV5-1,TRBJ2-3,.,.,CASSKGSTSADTQYF,TGCGCCAGCAGCAAGGGGTCGACATCGGCAGATACGCAGTATTTT
TRBV5-1,TRBJ1-1,.,TRBD1,CASSRDTNRGTEAFF,TGCGCCAGCAGCCGTGACACCAACAGGGGCACTGAAGCTTTCTTT
TRBV2,TRBJ2-7,few,TRBD1,CASGQGVDEQYF,TGTGCCAGCGGACAGGGTGTGGACGAGCAGTACTTC
TRBV27,TRBJ1-6,.,.,CASSSKFPNNSPLHF,TGTGCCAGCAGTTCCAAGTTCCCCAATAATTCACCCCTCCACTTT
TRBV28,TRBJ1-4,.,.,CASEVPGTSNHRLFF,TGTGCCAGCGAAGTCCCCGGGACATCTAATCACAGACTGTTTTTT
TRBV2,TRBJ2-3,.,.,CASSAPSTSTDTQYF,TGTGCCAGCAGTGCCCCCAGTACTAGCACAGATACGCAGTATTTT
TRBV6-1,TRBJ1-5,many,.,CASSERWPQHF,TGTGCCAGCAGTGAACGTTGGCCCCAGCATTTT
TRBV18,TRBJ2-5,.,.,CASSSTPGNTQETQYF,TGTGCCAGCTCATCCACCCCAGGGAATACTCAAGAGACCCAGTACTTC
TRBV3-1/TRBV3-2,TRBJ1-4,.,.,CASSQGSEKLFF,TGTGCCAGCAGCCAGGGAAGTGAAAAACTGTTTTTT